A selection of T cell receptor beta chains follows, all from one sample in a study of response to subunit inactivated influenza vaccine. TCRdb itself ran the RT-PCR reads through MiXCR, one entry per CDR3 protein. The data hold about 170,000 distinct CDR3 sequences, with roughly 12% observed a single time. This sample was shared with a second study, whose subject was T cells expressing NK-cell markers.

Material: CD8+ T cells sorted from PBMCs, obtained roughly 12 days after vaccination. The source is a man over 45 who received an inactivated influenza vaccine. Each CDR3 is given with its conserved first and last residue. Each record gives: D gene, V gene, clone size, J gene, CDR3 length, CDR3 protein, CDR3 DNA. D genes are given only for firm matches. Clone size is given for some rows only: seen once, a few or many times, or a class if the clone is expanded.

D gene: .
V gene: TRBV27
clone size: .
J gene: TRBJ1-1
CDR3 length: 15
CDR3 protein: CASSLSGDWDTEAFF
CDR3 DNA: TGTGCCAGCAGTTTAAGTGGTGACTGGGACACTGAAGCTTTCTTT

D gene: .
V gene: TRBV5-5
clone size: many
J gene: TRBJ2-1
CDR3 length: 16
CDR3 protein: CASSETGPFFLDEQFF
CDR3 DNA: TGTGCCAGCAGCGAAACAGGGCCCTTCTTTTTGGATGAGCAGTTCTTC

D gene: .
V gene: TRBV12-3/TRBV12-4
clone size: .
J gene: TRBJ2-1
CDR3 length: 14
CDR3 protein: CASSPLGVRNEQFF
CDR3 DNA: TGTGCCAGCAGCCCTTTGGGGGTGCGCAATGAGCAGTTCTTC

D gene: .
V gene: TRBV4-2
clone size: .
J gene: TRBJ1-1
CDR3 length: 10
CDR3 protein: CASSQEKAFF
CDR3 DNA: TGTGCCAGCAGCCAAGAGAAAGCTTTCTTT

D gene: TRBD1
V gene: TRBV2
clone size: .
J gene: TRBJ1-1
CDR3 length: 13
CDR3 protein: CASSLDRVPEAFF
CDR3 DNA: TGTGCCAGCAGTTTAGACAGGGTCCCTGAAGCTTTCTTT

D gene: .
V gene: TRBV12-3/TRBV12-4
clone size: few
J gene: TRBJ1-1
CDR3 length: 15
CDR3 protein: CASSFDLGGNTEAFF
CDR3 DNA: TGTGCCAGCAGTTTTGACCTTGGGGGGAACACTGAAGCTTTCTTT

D gene: .
V gene: TRBV24-1
clone size: few
J gene: TRBJ2-1
CDR3 length: 14
CDR3 protein: CATSDFSGHNEQFF
CDR3 DNA: TGTGCCACCAGTGATTTTAGCGGCCACAATGAGCAGTTCTTC

D gene: TRBD1
V gene: TRBV28
clone size: few
J gene: TRBJ2-7
CDR3 length: 15
CDR3 protein: CASSFWTGLLYEQYF
CDR3 DNA: TGTGCCAGCAGTTTCTGGACAGGTCTTCTCTACGAGCAGTACTTC

D gene: TRBD1
V gene: TRBV6-2/TRBV6-3
clone size: .
J gene: TRBJ2-7
CDR3 length: 15
CDR3 protein: CASSNRDRQGYEQYF
CDR3 DNA: TGTGCCAGCAGTAACCGGGACAGGCAGGGCTACGAGCAGTACTTC

D gene: .
V gene: TRBV5-1
clone size: .
J gene: TRBJ2-7
CDR3 length: 14
CDR3 protein: CASSSETASYEQYF
CDR3 DNA: TGCGCCAGCAGCTCCGAGACAGCCTCCTACGAGCAGTACTTC

D gene: .
V gene: TRBV27
clone size: .
J gene: TRBJ2-2
CDR3 length: 15
CDR3 protein: CASSLQFYSDGELFF
CDR3 DNA: TGTGCCAGCAGTCTTCAATTTTATAGCGACGGGGAGCTGTTTTTT

D gene: TRBD1
V gene: TRBV11-2
clone size: few
J gene: TRBJ2-3
CDR3 length: 20
CDR3 protein: CASSSPSRTYQGARADTQYF
CDR3 DNA: TGTGCCAGCAGCTCCCCCTCCCGAACTTACCAGGGGGCACGGGCAGATACGCAGTATTTT

D gene: .
V gene: TRBV20-1
clone size: .
J gene: TRBJ2-7
CDR3 length: 14
CDR3 protein: CSARDPGGLYEQYF
CDR3 DNA: TGCAGTGCTAGAGATCCGGGGGGCCTCTACGAGCAGTACTTC

D gene: .
V gene: TRBV7-6
clone size: few
J gene: TRBJ2-7
CDR3 length: 13
CDR3 protein: CASSPRDNYEQYF
CDR3 DNA: TGTGCCAGCAGCCCGCGGGACAACTACGAGCAGTACTTC

D gene: TRBD2
V gene: TRBV6-2/TRBV6-3
clone size: .
J gene: TRBJ2-7
CDR3 length: 16
CDR3 protein: CASSYSLASGSYEQYF
CDR3 DNA: TGTGCCAGCAGTTACTCCCTGGCTAGCGGATCCTACGAGCAGTACTTC

D gene: TRBD2
V gene: TRBV10-2
clone size: .
J gene: TRBJ2-1
CDR3 length: 17
CDR3 protein: CASSDPLSGRPYNEQFF
CDR3 DNA: TGCGCCAGCAGTGACCCGCTTAGCGGGAGGCCTTACAATGAGCAGTTCTTC

D gene: TRBD2
V gene: TRBV7-6
clone size: .
J gene: TRBJ2-1
CDR3 length: 15
CDR3 protein: CASSSGTSGLNEQFF
CDR3 DNA: TGTGCCAGCAGCTCCGGGACTAGCGGGCTAAATGAGCAGTTCTTC

D gene: .
V gene: TRBV24-1
clone size: .
J gene: TRBJ2-1
CDR3 length: 16
CDR3 protein: CATSDLTGTLIDEQFF
CDR3 DNA: TGTGCCACCAGTGATTTGACGGGGACCCTAATCGATGAGCAGTTCTTC

D gene: .
V gene: TRBV5-4
clone size: few
J gene: TRBJ1-1
CDR3 length: 19
CDR3 protein: CASSLGSFYSDSWRTEAFF
CDR3 DNA: TGTGCCAGCAGCTTGGGCTCCTTCTATTCGGACTCTTGGAGGACTGAAGCTTTCTTT

D gene: TRBD2
V gene: TRBV3-1
clone size: .
J gene: TRBJ2-1
CDR3 length: 18
CDR3 protein: CASSQDLRTSVKDNEQFF
CDR3 DNA: TGTGCCAGCAGCCAAGACCTTCGGACTAGCGTGAAGGACAATGAGCAGTTCTTC

D gene: .
V gene: TRBV7-6
clone size: .
J gene: TRBJ2-7
CDR3 length: 14
CDR3 protein: CASSSRTASYEQYF
CDR3 DNA: TGTGCCAGCAGCTCCCGGACAGCTTCCTACGAGCAGTACTTC

D gene: TRBD2
V gene: TRBV15
clone size: large
J gene: TRBJ2-7
CDR3 length: 15
CDR3 protein: CATSRGGLASDEQYF
CDR3 DNA: TGTGCCACCAGCAGAGGGGGACTAGCTAGCGACGAGCAGTACTTC

D gene: TRBD1
V gene: TRBV5-1
clone size: .
J gene: TRBJ2-7
CDR3 length: 15
CDR3 protein: CASSTATGVYYEQYF
CDR3 DNA: TGCGCCAGCAGCACTGCGACAGGGGTGTACTACGAGCAGTACTTC

D gene: TRBD2
V gene: TRBV28
clone size: .
J gene: TRBJ2-5
CDR3 length: 16
CDR3 protein: CASSLGYSGGVETQYF
CDR3 DNA: TGTGCCAGCAGCCTGGGTTATAGCGGGGGGGTGGAGACCCAGTACTTC